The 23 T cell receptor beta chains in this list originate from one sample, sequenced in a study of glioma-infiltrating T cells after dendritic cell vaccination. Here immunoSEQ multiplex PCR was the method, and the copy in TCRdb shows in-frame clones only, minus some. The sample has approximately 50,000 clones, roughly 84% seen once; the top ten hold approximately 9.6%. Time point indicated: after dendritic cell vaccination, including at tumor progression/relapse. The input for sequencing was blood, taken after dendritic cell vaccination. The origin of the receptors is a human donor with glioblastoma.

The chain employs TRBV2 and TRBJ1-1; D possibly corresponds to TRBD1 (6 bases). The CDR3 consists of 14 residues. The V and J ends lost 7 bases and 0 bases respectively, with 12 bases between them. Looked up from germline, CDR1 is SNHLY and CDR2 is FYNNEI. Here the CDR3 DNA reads TGTGCCAGCATCAGGGGATGGGTGAACACTGAAGCTTTCTTT. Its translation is CASIRGWVNTEAFF. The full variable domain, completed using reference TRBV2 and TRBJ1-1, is EPEVTQTPSHQVTQMGQEVILRCVPISNHLYFYWYRQILGQKVEFLVSFYNNEISEKSEIFDDQFSVERPDGSNFTLKIRSTKLEDSAMYFCASIRGWVNTEAFFGQGTRLTVV.

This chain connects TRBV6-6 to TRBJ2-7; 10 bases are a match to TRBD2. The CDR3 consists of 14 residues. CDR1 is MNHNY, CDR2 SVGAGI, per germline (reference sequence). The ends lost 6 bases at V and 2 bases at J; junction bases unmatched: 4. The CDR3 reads CASRLAGPTYEQYF. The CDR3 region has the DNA TGTGCCAGCAGACTAGCGGGACCGACCTACGAGCAGTACTTC.

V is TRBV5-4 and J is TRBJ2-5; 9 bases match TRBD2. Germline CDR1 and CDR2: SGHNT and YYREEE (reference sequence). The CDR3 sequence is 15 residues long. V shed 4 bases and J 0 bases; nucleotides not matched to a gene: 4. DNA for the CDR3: TGTGCCAGCAGCCACGGGACTAGCAACCAAGAGACCCAGTACTTC. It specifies CASSHGTSNQETQYF.

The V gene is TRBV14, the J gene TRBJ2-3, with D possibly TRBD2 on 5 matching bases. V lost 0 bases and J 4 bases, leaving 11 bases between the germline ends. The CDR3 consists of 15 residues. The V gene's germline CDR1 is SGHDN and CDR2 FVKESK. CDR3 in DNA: TGTGCCAGCAGCCAAGATTCCGGGATAGCAGATACGCAGTATTTT. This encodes CASSQDSGIADTQYF.

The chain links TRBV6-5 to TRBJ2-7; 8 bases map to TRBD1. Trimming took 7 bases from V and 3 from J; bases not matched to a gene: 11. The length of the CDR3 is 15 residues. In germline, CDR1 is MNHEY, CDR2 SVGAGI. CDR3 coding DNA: TGTGCCAGCACTTTTACAGGGGGGATTGGCTACGAGCAGTACTTC. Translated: CASTFTGGIGYEQYF.

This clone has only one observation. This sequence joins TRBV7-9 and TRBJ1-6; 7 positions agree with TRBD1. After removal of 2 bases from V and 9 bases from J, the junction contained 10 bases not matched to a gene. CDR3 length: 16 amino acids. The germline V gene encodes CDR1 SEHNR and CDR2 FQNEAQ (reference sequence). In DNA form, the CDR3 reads TGTGCCAGCAGCTTATGGGCAGGGGGAGGAGGTTCACCCCTCCACTTT. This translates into CASSLWAGGGGSPLHF.

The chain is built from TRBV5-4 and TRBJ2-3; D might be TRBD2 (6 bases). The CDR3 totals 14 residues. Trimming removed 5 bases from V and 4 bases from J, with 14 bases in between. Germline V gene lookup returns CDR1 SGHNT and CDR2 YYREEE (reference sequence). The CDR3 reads CASSLRLVADTQYF. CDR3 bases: TGTGCCAGCAGTCTAAGACTAGTCGCAGATACGCAGTATTTT.

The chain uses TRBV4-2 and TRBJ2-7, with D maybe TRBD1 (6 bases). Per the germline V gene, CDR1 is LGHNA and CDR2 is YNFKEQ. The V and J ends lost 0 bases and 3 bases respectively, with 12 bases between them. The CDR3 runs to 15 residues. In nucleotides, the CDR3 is TGTGCCAGCAGCCAAGATGGGACAACCAACTACGAGCAGTACTTC. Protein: CASSQDGTTNYEQYF.

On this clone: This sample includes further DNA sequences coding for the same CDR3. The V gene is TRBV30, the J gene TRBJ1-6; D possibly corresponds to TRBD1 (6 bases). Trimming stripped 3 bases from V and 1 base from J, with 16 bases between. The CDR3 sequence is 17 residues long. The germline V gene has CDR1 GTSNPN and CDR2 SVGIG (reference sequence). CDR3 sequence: CAWSREGGASYNSPLHF. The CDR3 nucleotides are TGTGCCTGGAGCCGAGAGGGGGGGGCATCCTATAATTCACCCCTCCACTTT.

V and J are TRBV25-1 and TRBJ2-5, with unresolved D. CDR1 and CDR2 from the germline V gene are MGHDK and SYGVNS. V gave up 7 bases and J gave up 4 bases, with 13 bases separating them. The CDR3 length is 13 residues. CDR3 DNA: TGTGCCAGCACTACGTACGGTCGAGAGACCCAGTACTTC. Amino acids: CASTTYGRETQYF.

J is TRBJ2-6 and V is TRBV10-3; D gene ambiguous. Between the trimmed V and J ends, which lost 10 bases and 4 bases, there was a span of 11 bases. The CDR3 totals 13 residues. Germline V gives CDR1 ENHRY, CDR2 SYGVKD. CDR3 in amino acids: CATRMAGANVLTF. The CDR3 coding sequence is TGTGCCACCAGGATGGCCGGGGCCAACGTCCTGACTTTC.

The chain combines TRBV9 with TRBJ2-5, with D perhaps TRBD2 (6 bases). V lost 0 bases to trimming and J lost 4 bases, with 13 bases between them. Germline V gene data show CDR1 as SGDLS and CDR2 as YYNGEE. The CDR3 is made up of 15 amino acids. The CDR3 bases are TGTGCCAGCAGCGTAGCGGTGGGGGAGGCAGAGACCCAGTACTTC. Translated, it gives CASSVAVGEAETQYF.

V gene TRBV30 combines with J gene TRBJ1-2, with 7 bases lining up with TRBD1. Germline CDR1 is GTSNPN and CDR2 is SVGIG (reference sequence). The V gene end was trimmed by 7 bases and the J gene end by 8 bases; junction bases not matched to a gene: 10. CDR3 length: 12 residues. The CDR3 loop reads CAYNRGGHGYTF. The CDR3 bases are TGTGCCTATAACAGGGGCGGACACGGCTACACCTTC.

CDR3 loop: CASRWAQGNHQPQHF. CDR3 nucleotide sequence: TGTGCCAGCAGGTGGGCACAGGGAAATCATCAGCCCCAGCATTTT. The J gene is TRBJ1-5, the V gene TRBV28; possible D gene TRBD1, 6 bases. This CDR3 contains 15 residues. The germline V and J ends were trimmed by 6 bases and 5 bases, with 17 bases remaining between them. Germline V gene lookup returns CDR1 MDHEN and CDR2 SYDVKM.

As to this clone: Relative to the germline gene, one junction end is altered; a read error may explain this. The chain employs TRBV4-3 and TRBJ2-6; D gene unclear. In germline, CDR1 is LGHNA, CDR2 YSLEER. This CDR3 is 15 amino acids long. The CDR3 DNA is TGCGCCAGCAGCCACCACGCCAAACCGAGGCCACCGCGGCATTTC. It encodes CASSHHAKPRPPRHF.

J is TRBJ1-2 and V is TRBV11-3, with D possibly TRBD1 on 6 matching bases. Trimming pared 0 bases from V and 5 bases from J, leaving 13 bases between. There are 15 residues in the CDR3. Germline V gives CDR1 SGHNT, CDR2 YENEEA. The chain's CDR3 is CASSLDGTGPYGYTF. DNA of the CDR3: TGTGCCAGCAGCTTAGATGGCACAGGGCCTTATGGCTACACCTTC.

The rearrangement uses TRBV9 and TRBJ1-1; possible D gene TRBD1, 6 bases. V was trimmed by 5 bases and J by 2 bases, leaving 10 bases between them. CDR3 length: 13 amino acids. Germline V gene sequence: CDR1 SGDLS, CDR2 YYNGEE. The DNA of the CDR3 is TGTGCCAGCAGTTCAGGGGTTAACACTGAAGCTTTCTTT. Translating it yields CASSSGVNTEAFF.

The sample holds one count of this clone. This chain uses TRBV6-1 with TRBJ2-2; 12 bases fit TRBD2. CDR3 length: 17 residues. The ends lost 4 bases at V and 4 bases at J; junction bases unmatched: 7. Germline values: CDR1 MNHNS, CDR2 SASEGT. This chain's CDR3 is CASSGLAGGRITGELFF. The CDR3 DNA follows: TGTGCCAGCAGTGGTCTAGCGGGGGGGCGTATCACCGGGGAGCTGTTTTTT.

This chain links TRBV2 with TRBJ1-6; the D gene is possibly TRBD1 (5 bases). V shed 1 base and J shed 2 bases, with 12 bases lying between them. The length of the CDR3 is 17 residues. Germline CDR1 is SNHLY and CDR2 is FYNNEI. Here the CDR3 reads CASSEVAGLAYNSPLHF. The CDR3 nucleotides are TGTGCCAGCAGTGAAGTCGCAGGGCTGGCCTATAATTCACCCCTCCACTTT. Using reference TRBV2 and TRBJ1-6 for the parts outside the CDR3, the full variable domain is EPEVTQTPSHQVTQMGQEVILRCVPISNHLYFYWYRQILGQKVEFLVSFYNNEISEKSEIFDDQFSVERPDGSNFTLKIRSTKLEDSAMYFCASSEVAGLAYNSPLHFGNGTRLTVT.

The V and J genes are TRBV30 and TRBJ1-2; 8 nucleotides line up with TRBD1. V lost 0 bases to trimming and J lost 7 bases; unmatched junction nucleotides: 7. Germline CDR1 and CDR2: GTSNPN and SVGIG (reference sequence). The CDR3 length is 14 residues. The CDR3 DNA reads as TGTGCCTGGAGTGTAACAGGGGGGCAGGGTGGCTACACCTTC. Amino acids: CAWSVTGGQGGYTF.

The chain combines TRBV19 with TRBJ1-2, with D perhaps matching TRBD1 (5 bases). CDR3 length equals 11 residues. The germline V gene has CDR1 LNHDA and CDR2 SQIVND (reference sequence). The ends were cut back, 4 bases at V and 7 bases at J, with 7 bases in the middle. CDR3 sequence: CASSNGGGYTF. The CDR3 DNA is TGTGCCAGTAGTAACGGGGGTGGCTACACCTTC.

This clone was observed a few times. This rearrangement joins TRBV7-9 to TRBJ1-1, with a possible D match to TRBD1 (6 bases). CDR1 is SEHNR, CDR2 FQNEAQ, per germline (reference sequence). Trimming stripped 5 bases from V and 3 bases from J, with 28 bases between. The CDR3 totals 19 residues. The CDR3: CASSRATHFRGPGDTEAFF. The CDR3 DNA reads TGTGCCAGCAGCCGAGCAACCCATTTCAGGGGCCCCGGGGACACTGAAGCTTTCTTT.

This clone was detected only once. CDR3 loop: CATSRDYGHLNTEAFF. CDR3 nucleotides: TGTGCCACCAGCAGAGATTACGGACACCTGAACACTGAAGCTTTCTTT. The rearrangement joins TRBV15 to TRBJ1-1, with a weak D call TRBD1 (5 bases). Per the germline V gene, CDR1 is LNHNV and CDR2 is YYDKDF (reference sequence). The CDR3 contains 16 residues. V gave up 0 bases and J gave up 0 bases, with 11 bases separating them.